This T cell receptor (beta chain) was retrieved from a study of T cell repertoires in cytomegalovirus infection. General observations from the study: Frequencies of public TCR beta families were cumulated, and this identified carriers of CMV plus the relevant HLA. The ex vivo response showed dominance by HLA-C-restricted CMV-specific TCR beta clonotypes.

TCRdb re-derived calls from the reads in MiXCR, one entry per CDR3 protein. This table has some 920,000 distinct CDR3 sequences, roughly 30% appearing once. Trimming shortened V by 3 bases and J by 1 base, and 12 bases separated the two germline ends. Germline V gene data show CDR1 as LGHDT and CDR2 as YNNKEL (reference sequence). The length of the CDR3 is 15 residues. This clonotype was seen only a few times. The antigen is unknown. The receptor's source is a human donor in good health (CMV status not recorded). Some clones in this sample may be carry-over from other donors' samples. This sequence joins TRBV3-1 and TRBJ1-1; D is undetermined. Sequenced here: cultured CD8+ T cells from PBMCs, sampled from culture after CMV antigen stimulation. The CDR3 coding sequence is TGTGCCAGCAGCCAGGTTCCCATGGGGAACACTGAAGCTTTCTTT. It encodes CASSQVPMGNTEAFF.